The rows below give T cell receptor beta chains drawn from one sample of a study of blood T cell repertoires in COVID-19. Profiled with immunoSEQ multiplex PCR; TCRdb holds only in-frame clones, not every one. The table records more than 150,000 clones, 65% to 85% of them present only once. Sequencing was performed on peripheral blood. Receptor source: a man aged 55 to 69 with active or convalescent COVID-19. Each CDR3 is given without its conserved first and last residue. The order of the fields is V gene, D gene, CDR3 protein. A D gene is named only where the DNA matches it firmly.

V gene: TRBV6-5; D gene: -; CDR3 protein: ASRRLQTLTEAF
V gene: TRBV28; D gene: -; CDR3 protein: ASSPSLRINEQF
V gene: TRBV7-9; D gene: -; CDR3 protein: ASSLSSGELF
V gene: TRBV29-1; D gene: TRBD1; CDR3 protein: SVGGGQGEVKNIQY
V gene: TRBV4-3; D gene: -; CDR3 protein: ASSREAGVYTGELF
V gene: TRBV11-3; D gene: TRBD2; CDR3 protein: ASSLGPAGVKNEQF
V gene: TRBV30; D gene: TRBD1; CDR3 protein: AWSADRGLGTIY
V gene: TRBV7-2; D gene: -; CDR3 protein: ASSSRGGRANYGYT
V gene: TRBV6-5; D gene: -; CDR3 protein: ASSYTDSAYGYT
V gene: TRBV10-3; D gene: TRBD1; CDR3 protein: AISGQGASYYEQY
V gene: TRBV10-2; D gene: -; CDR3 protein: ASSQSSSDGYT
V gene: TRBV11-2; D gene: TRBD1; CDR3 protein: ASSFHRGREQF
V gene: TRBV19; D gene: TRBD1; CDR3 protein: ASSTSTGNQPQH
V gene: TRBV11-3; D gene: TRBD1; CDR3 protein: ASSPRQGATDTQY
V gene: TRBV7-9; D gene: TRBD2; CDR3 protein: ASSLGGPGTTDTQY
V gene: TRBV29-1; D gene: TRBD1; CDR3 protein: SVRDRGIGGYT
V gene: TRBV9; D gene: TRBD1; CDR3 protein: ASSVGVRGQGYDTQY
V gene: TRBV6-2/TRBV6-3; D gene: TRBD1; CDR3 protein: ASSYAGQAYGYT
V gene: TRBV5-1; D gene: -; CDR3 protein: ASSLDRVEQY
V gene: TRBV7-9; D gene: TRBD2; CDR3 protein: ASRTKLAGGPTDTQY
V gene: TRBV29-1; D gene: TRBD2; CDR3 protein: SVEERSGKRTQY